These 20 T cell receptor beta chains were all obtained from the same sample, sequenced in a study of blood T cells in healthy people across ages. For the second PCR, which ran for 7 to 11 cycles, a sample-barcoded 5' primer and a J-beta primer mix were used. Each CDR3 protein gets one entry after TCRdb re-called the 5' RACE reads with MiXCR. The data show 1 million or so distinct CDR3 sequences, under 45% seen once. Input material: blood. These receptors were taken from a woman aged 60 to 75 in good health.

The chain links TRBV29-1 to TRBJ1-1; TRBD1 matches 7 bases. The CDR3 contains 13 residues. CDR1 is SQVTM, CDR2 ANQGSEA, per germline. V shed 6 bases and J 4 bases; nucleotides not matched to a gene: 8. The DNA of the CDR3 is TGCAGCGTGGCACAGGGGAGGGCCACTGAAGCTTTCTTT. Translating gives CSVAQGRATEAFF.

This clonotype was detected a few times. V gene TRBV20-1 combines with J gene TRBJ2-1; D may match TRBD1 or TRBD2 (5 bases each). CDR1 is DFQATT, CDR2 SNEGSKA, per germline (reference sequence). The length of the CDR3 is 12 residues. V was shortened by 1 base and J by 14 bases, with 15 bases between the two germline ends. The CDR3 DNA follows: TGCAGTGCTAGAGGGGACCCATTACAGGAGTTCTTC. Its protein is CSARGDPLQEFF.

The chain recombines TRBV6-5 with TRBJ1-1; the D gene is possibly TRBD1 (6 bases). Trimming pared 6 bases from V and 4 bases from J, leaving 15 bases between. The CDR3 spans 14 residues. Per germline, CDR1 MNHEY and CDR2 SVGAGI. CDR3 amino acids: CASRDQGLVTEAFF. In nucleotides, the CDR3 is TGTGCCAGCAGGGATCAGGGGCTTGTCACTGAAGCTTTCTTT.

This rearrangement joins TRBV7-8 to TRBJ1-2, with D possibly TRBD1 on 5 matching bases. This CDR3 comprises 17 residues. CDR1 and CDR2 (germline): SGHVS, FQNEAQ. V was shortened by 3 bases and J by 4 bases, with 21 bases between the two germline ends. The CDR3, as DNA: TGTGCCAGCAGCTTGGGGACGCAAGGCAAGGGATCCTATGGCTACACCTTC. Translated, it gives CASSLGTQGKGSYGYTF. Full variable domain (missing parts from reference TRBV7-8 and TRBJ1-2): GAGVSQSPRYKVAKRGQDVALRCDPISGHVSLFWYQQALGQGPEFLTYFQNEAQLDKSGLPSDRFFAERPEGSVSTLKIQRTQQEDSAVYLCASSLGTQGKGSYGYTFGSGTRLTVV.

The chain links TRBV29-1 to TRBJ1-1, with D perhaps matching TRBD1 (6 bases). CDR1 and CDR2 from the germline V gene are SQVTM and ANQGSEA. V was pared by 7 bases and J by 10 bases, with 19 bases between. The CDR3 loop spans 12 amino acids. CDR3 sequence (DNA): TGCAGCGCCGACTCAGGGGTAGGGGGAGCTTTCTTT. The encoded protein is CSADSGVGGAFF.

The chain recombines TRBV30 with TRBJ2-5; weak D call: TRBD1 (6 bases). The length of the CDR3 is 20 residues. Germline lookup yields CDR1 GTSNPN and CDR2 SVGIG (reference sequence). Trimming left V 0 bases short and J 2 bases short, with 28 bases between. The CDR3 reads CAWSVERGRPGWVWQETQYF. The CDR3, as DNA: TGTGCCTGGAGTGTTGAGAGGGGGAGACCTGGTTGGGTTTGGCAAGAGACCCAGTACTTC.

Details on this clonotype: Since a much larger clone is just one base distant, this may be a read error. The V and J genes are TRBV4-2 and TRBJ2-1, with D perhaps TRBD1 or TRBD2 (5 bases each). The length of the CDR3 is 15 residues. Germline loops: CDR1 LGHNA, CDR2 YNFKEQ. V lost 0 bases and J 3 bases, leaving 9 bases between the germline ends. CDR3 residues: CASSQDGDLYNEQFF. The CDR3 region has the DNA TGTGCCAGCAGCCAAGATGGGGACCTCTACAATGAGCAGTTCTTC.

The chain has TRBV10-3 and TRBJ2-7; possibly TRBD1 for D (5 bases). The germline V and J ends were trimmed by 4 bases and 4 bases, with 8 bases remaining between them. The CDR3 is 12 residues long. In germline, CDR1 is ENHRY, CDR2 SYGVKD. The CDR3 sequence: CAISATAYEQYF. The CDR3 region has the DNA TGTGCCATCAGTGCGACAGCTTACGAGCAGTACTTC.

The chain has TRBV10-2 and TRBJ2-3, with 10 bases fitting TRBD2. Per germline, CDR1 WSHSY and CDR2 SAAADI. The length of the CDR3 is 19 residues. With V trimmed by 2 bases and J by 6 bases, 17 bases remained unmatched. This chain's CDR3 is CASSEPTTLAGEGGDTQYF. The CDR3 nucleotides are TGCGCCAGCAGTGAGCCGACCACCCTAGCGGGAGAGGGAGGCGATACGCAGTATTTT.

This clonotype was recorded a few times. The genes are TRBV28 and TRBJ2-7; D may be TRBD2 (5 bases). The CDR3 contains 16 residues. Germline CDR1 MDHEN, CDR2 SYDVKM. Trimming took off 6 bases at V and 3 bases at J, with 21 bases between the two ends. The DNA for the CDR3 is TGTGCCAGCAGCTCTAGCCCTTTCCTGAGTGGCTACGAGCAGTACTTC. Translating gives CASSSSPFLSGYEQYF.

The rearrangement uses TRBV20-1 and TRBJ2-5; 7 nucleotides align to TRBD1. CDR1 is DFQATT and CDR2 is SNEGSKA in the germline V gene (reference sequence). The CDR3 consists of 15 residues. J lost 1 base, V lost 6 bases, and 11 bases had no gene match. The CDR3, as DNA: TGCAGTGCCCGGCGTCCAGGGGGTCCCCAAGAGACCCAGTACTTC. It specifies CSARRPGGPQETQYF.

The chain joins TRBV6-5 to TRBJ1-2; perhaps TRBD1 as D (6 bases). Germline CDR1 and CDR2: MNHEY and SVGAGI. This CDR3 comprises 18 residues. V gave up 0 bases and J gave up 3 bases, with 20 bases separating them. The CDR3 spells CASSYSNLGAASYYGYTF. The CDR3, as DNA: TGTGCCAGCAGTTACTCGAACTTGGGGGCCGCTTCCTACTATGGCTACACCTTC.

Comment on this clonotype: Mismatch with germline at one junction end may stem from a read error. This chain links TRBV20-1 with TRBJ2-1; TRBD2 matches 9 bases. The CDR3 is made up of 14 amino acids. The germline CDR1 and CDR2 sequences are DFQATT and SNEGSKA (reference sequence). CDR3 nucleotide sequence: TGCAGTGCTAGGAATAGCGGGAGTGTTAATGTGCAGTTCTTC. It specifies CSARNSGSVNVQFF.

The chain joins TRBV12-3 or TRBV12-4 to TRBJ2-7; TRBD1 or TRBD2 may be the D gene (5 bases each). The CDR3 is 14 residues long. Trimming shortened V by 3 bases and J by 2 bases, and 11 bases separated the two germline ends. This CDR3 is CASSFYGGAYEQYF. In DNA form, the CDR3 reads TGTGCCAGCAGTTTTTATGGGGGTGCCTACGAGCAGTACTTC.

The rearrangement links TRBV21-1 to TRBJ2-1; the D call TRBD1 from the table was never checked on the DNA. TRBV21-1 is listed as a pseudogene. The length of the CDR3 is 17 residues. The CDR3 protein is CASSSRFPGQGRNEQFF. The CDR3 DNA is TGTGCCAGCAGCTCTCGATTTCCGGGACAGGGGAGAAATGAGCAGTTCTTC.

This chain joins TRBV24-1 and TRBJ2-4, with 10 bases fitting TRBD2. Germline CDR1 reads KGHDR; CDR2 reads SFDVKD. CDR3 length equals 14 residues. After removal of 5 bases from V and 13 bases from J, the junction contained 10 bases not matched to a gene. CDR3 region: CATSGPSGSAEQYF. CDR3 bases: TGTGCCACCAGTGGGCCTAGCGGGAGCGCTGAGCAGTACTTC.

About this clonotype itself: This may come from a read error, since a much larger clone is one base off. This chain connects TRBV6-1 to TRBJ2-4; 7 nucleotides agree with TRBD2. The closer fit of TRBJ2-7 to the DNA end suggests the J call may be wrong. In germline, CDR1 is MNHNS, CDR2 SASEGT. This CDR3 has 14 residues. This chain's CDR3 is CTGAAGAGTYEQYF. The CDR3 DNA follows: TGTACCGGGGCTGCAGGAGCGGGGACCTACGAGCAGTACTTC.

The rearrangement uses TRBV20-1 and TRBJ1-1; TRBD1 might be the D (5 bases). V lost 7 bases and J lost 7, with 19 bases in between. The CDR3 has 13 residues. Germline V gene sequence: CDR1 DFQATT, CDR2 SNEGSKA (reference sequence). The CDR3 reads CSVRKRETDEAFF. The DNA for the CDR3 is TGCAGTGTTCGCAAACGGGAGACAGATGAAGCTTTCTTT.

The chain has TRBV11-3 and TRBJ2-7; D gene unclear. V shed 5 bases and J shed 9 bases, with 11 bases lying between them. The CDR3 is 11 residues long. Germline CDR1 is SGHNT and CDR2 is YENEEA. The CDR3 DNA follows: TGTGCCAGCAGCGCCACTTCCCCGCAGTACTTC. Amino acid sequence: CASSATSPQYF. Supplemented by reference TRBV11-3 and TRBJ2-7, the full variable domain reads EAGVVQSPRYKIIEKKQPVAFWCNPISGHNTLYWYLQNLGQGPELLIRYENEEAVDDSQLPKDRFSAERLKGVDSTLKIQPAELGDSAVYLCASSATSPQYFGPGTRLTVT.

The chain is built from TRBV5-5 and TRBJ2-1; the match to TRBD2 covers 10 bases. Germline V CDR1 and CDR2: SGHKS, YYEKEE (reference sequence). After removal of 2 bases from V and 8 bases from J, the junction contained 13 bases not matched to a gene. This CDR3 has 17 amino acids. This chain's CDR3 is CASSFGSGLAGVDEQFF. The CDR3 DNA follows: TGTGCCAGCAGCTTTGGGTCGGGTCTAGCGGGAGTCGATGAGCAGTTCTTC.